The 14 T cell receptor beta chains reported below all come from one sample, sequenced in a study of blood T cell repertoires in COVID-19. The method was immunoSEQ multiplex PCR; TCRdb's version includes in-frame clones alone and lacks a portion of them. The table has 250,000 to 300,000 clones, about 80% seen once. Sequenced sample: PBMCs or T cells enriched from blood (not recorded which). These receptors were collected from a man aged 50 or older who had recovered from COVID-19.

In nucleotides, the CDR3 is TGTGCCAGTACCGTGACAGGGGGCGCGGGCTCACCCCTCCACTTT. Its protein is CASTVTGGAGSPLHF. This chain connects TRBV19 to TRBJ1-6, with 10 nucleotides matching TRBD1. CDR3 length equals 15 residues. Germline V lookup: CDR1 LNHDA, CDR2 SQIVND (reference sequence). With 7 bases clipped from V and 10 bases from J, the junction kept 10 bases outside the gene matches.

The chain recombines TRBV19 with TRBJ1-1; possible D gene TRBD1, 6 bases. Germline CDR1 LNHDA, CDR2 SQIVND (reference sequence). Trimming took off 4 bases at V and 5 bases at J, with 11 bases between the two ends. This CDR3 spans 13 amino acids. CDR3 protein: CASSTGQLTEAFF. DNA of the CDR3: TGTGCCAGTAGTACCGGACAGTTAACTGAAGCTTTCTTT.

This clone came up once. The identical CDR3 is also encoded by other nucleotide sequences in the sample. The V call is TRBV2, the J call TRBJ1-2; D is possibly TRBD1 (5 bases). Germline CDR1 reads SNHLY; CDR2 reads FYNNEI. V lost 5 bases and J lost 3, with 13 bases in between. CDR3 length: 14 residues. CDR3 residues: CASSLDRDYYGYTF. In DNA form, the CDR3 reads TGTGCCAGCAGTCTAGACAGAGATTACTATGGCTACACCTTC. The full variable domain, completed using reference TRBV2 and TRBJ1-2, is EPEVTQTPSHQVTQMGQEVILRCVPISNHLYFYWYRQILGQKVEFLVSFYNNEISEKSEIFDDQFSVERPDGSNFTLKIRSTKLEDSAMYFCASSLDRDYYGYTFGSGTRLTVV.

Comments on this clone: One end of the junction is discordant with germline, which a read error may explain. The chain has TRBV7-2 and TRBJ1-2; perhaps TRBD1 as D (5 bases). The CDR3 contains 15 residues. Germline loops: CDR1 SGHTA, CDR2 FQGNSA. CDR3 bases: TGTGCCAGCAGCCCCGCCACGACAGCGCTCTATGGCTACACTTTC. Translating gives CASSPATTALYGYTF.

The gene calls are TRBV19 and TRBJ1-1; D is unclear. Trimming removed 5 bases at V and 0 bases at J, with 7 bases between. The CDR3 loop spans 13 amino acids. CDR1 is LNHDA and CDR2 is SQIVND in the germline V gene (reference sequence). This CDR3 is CASSGELNTEAFF. The CDR3 DNA follows: TGTGCCAGTAGTGGTGAGTTGAACACTGAAGCTTTCTTT.

The rearrangement links TRBV7-2 to TRBJ2-7; 7 nucleotides match TRBD2. Germline-derived CDR1 and CDR2 are SGHTA and FQGNSA. The CDR3 has 14 amino acids. Trimming at V came to 0 bases and at J to 3 bases, leaving 2 bases not matched to a gene. This CDR3 reads CASSLAGGDYEQYF. The CDR3 nucleotides are TGTGCCAGCAGCTTAGCGGGAGGGGACTACGAGCAGTACTTC.

This clone was picked up a small number of times. The rearrangement uses TRBV11-3 and TRBJ1-2; 8 bases map to TRBD1. The CDR3 covers 14 residues. Trimming removed 3 bases from V and 7 bases from J; junction bases left unmatched: 7. CDR1 SGHNT and CDR2 YENEEA come from the germline V gene. The CDR3 reads CASSLNGQGGGYTF. The CDR3 nucleotides are TGTGCCAGCAGCTTGAACGGACAGGGAGGTGGCTACACCTTC. The full variable domain, in which reference TRBV11-3 and TRBJ1-2 provide the parts outside the CDR3, is EAGVVQSPRYKIIEKKQPVAFWCNPISGHNTLYWYLQNLGQGPELLIRYENEEAVDDSQLPKDRFSAERLKGVDSTLKIQPAELGDSAVYLCASSLNGQGGGYTFGSGTRLTVV.

Turning to this clone: Other DNA sequences within the sample encode an identical CDR3. The V and J genes are TRBV29-1 and TRBJ1-1, with D maybe TRBD1 (6 bases). The CDR3 consists of 15 residues. The germline V gene encodes CDR1 SQVTM and CDR2 ANQGSEA. V gave up 7 bases and J gave up 5 bases, with 23 bases separating them. The CDR3 DNA reads TGCAGCGCCGGGGACACAGGAGGCAGGACAACTGAAGCTTTCTTT. It yields the protein CSAGDTGGRTTEAFF.

This chain connects TRBV2 to TRBJ2-7; perhaps TRBD2 as D (6 bases). The CDR3 is 14 amino acids. The ends were cut back, 4 bases at V and 2 bases at J, with 12 bases in the middle. Germline lookup yields CDR1 SNHLY and CDR2 FYNNEI. The CDR3 sequence is CASSGRRAAYEQYF. CDR3 in DNA: TGTGCCAGCAGTGGCCGGAGGGCGGCCTACGAGCAGTACTTC.

The V call is TRBV28, the J call TRBJ1-4; perhaps TRBD1 as D (5 bases). Per germline, CDR1 MDHEN and CDR2 SYDVKM. The CDR3 is 12 residues long. CDR3 protein: CVSRGGNEKLFF. CDR3 nucleotide sequence: TGTGTTTCACGGGGGGGAAATGAAAAACTGTTTTTT.

This clone was counted ten times or more. V is TRBV6-1 and J is TRBJ2-7; possible D gene TRBD2, 5 bases. This CDR3 has 10 residues. V gave up 6 bases and J gave up 12 bases, with 12 bases separating them. In germline, CDR1 is MNHNS, CDR2 SASEGT. The CDR3 DNA reads TGTGCCAGCAGCTCCGGGGTGTGGTACTTC. It translates to CASSSGVWYF.

The gene calls are TRBV3-1 (or the pseudogene TRBV3-2) and TRBJ2-3, with TRBD1 identical over 9 bases. CDR1 and CDR2 (germline): LGHDT, YNNKEL (reference sequence). V shed 0 bases and J 5 bases; nucleotides not matched to a gene: 9. The CDR3 is made up of 17 amino acids. CDR3 sequence: CASSQEFGDRVEDTQYF. The CDR3 region has the DNA TGTGCCAGCAGCCAAGAGTTCGGGGACAGGGTTGAAGATACGCAGTATTTT.

This clone was seen just once. This chain uses TRBV15 with TRBJ1-4; no clear D gene. The CDR3 sequence is 15 residues long. CDR1 is LNHNV and CDR2 is YYDKDF in the germline V gene (reference sequence). Trimming cost V 4 bases and J 10 bases, with 19 bases left between them. CDR3 coding DNA: TGTGCCACCAGCACCCCGGAGGGAATCCGCGGAAAACTGTTTTTT. Encoded protein: CATSTPEGIRGKLFF.

The chain has TRBV5-1 and TRBJ2-1; D might be TRBD2 (6 bases). This CDR3 has 13 amino acids. V dropped 4 bases and J dropped 7 bases, with 12 bases sitting between them. Looked up from germline, CDR1 is SGHRS and CDR2 is YFSETQ. CDR3 amino acids: CASSPGLRNEQFF. As DNA, the CDR3 is TGCGCCAGCAGCCCCGGACTAAGAAATGAGCAGTTCTTC.